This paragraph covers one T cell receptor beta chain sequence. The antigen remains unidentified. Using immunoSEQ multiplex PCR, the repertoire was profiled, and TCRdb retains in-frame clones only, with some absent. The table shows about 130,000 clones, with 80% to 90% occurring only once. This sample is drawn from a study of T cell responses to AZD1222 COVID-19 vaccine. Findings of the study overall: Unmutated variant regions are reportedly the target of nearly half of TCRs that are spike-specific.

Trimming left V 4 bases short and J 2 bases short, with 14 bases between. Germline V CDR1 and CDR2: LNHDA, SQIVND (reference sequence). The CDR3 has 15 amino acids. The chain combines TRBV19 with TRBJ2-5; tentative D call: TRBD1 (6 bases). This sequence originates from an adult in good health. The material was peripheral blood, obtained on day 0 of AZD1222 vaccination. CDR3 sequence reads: CASSTGVIPQETQYF. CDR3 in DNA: TGTGCCAGTAGTACAGGGGTGATACCTCAAGAGACCCAGTACTTC.